The next 24 T cell receptor beta chains were all read from a single sample in a study of T cell responses to AZD1222 COVID-19 vaccine. Data came from immunoSEQ multiplex PCR; TCRdb stores just in-frame clones and leaves some out. The repertoire has roughly 160,000 clones, 92% of them found once; the top ten carry 4.4%. Sequencing used peripheral blood, obtained on day 0 of MenACWY control vaccination. The receptors derive from an adult in good health.

The chain is built from TRBV9 and TRBJ1-1; the D is unclear. The germline V gene encodes CDR1 SGDLS and CDR2 YYNGEE. V dropped 4 bases and J dropped 1 base, with 14 bases sitting between them. This CDR3 spans 15 amino acids. The CDR3 DNA sequence: TGTGCCAGCAGCCTAACAGAAGGGCCGAACACTGAAGCTTTCTTT. Amino acids: CASSLTEGPNTEAFF.

The J gene is TRBJ2-3, the V gene TRBV5-1; D call uncertain. Germline lookup yields CDR1 SGHRS and CDR2 YFSETQ. The CDR3 sequence is 14 residues long. The V end lost 0 bases, the J end lost 2 bases, and 7 bases lay between the germline ends. The CDR3 reads CASSLVLYTDTQYF. CDR3 nucleotides: TGCGCCAGCAGCTTGGTTCTGTACACAGATACGCAGTATTTT.

V is TRBV5-8 and J is TRBJ2-7, with 8 bases lining up with TRBD2. Germline V gene lookup returns CDR1 SGHTS and CDR2 YDEGEE. The CDR3 consists of 18 residues. V lost 0 bases, J lost 2 bases, and 13 bases stayed unmatched. CDR3 DNA: TGTGCCAGCAGCTTGGAGTTTGCGGGAGGACTCGGAGCCTACGAGCAGTACTTC. Protein sequence: CASSLEFAGGLGAYEQYF.

CDR3 residues: CASSRGTAQETQYF. CDR3 sequence (DNA): TGTGCCAGCAGCCGGGGGACAGCTCAAGAGACCCAGTACTTC. This sequence joins TRBV11-3 and TRBJ2-5; maybe TRBD1 (7 bases). This CDR3 region has 14 residues. Germline values: CDR1 SGHNT, CDR2 YENEEA. V was pared by 5 bases and J by 2 bases, with 12 bases between.

The chain has TRBV19 and TRBJ2-3; 9 bases are shared with TRBD1. The CDR3 spans 15 residues. Germline V gene data show CDR1 as LNHDA and CDR2 as SQIVND (reference sequence). V was clipped by 6 bases and J by 6 bases; unmatched bases: 10. Written as DNA, the CDR3 is TGTGCCAGTAGGACGGGACAGGGACAGCAGGATACGCAGTATTTT. Its protein product is CASRTGQGQQDTQYF.

V is TRBV18 and J is TRBJ2-5; TRBD1 matches at 10 bases. Germline assignment: CDR1 KGHSH and CDR2 LQKENI. This CDR3 is built from 16 residues. With 3 bases clipped from V and 4 bases from J, the junction kept 8 bases outside the gene matches. The CDR3 is CASSPDPGQGRETQYF. CDR3 DNA: TGTGCCAGCTCACCTGATCCGGGACAGGGGAGAGAGACCCAGTACTTC.

The rearrangement joins TRBV15 to TRBJ1-5; 8 bases are a match to TRBD1. Trimming at V came to 6 bases and at J to 6 bases, leaving 4 bases not matched to a gene. Germline loops: CDR1 LNHNV, CDR2 YYDKDF (reference sequence). This CDR3 contains 13 residues. CDR3: CATSLRGPQPQHF. In DNA, the CDR3 is TGTGCCACCAGTCTCAGGGGGCCTCAGCCCCAGCATTTT.

The sample holds one count of this clone. The rearrangement uses TRBV4-3 and TRBJ2-5; D might be TRBD2 (6 bases). There are 14 residues in the CDR3. The germline gives CDR1 LGHNA, CDR2 YSLEER. The V gene lost 0 bases and the J gene lost 5 bases, with 10 bases spanning the gap. For the CDR3, the DNA is TGCGCCAGCAGCCAAGATACTAGCAGGGAGACCCAGTACTTC. This codes for CASSQDTSRETQYF.

The rearrangement joins TRBV10-3 to TRBJ1-1; D perhaps matches TRBD1 (6 bases). The CDR3 runs 14 residues. V was clipped by 5 bases and J by 3 bases, with 13 bases between them. CDR1 is ENHRY and CDR2 is SYGVKD in the germline V gene. The CDR3 region has the DNA TGTGCCATCAGTTTCCAGGGGAGGGACACTGAAGCTTTCTTT. Translating gives CAISFQGRDTEAFF.

This clone came up a few times. The same CDR3 can be traced to other DNA sequences in this sample. The chain combines TRBV6-6 with TRBJ2-1; maybe TRBD2 (5 bases). This CDR3 is built from 14 residues. The ends were cut back, 0 bases at V and 4 bases at J, with 7 bases in the middle. CDR1 and CDR2 (germline): MNHNY, SVGAGI (reference sequence). The CDR3 reads CASSYSRVYNEQFF. The CDR3 DNA follows: TGTGCCAGCAGTTACTCGAGGGTATACAATGAGCAGTTCTTC.

The chain employs TRBV7-9 and TRBJ2-7, with D possibly being TRBD2 (6 bases). Germline lookup yields CDR1 SEHNR and CDR2 FQNEAQ (reference sequence). V lost 5 bases, J lost 2 bases, and 16 bases lay in between. The CDR3 has 15 amino acids. CDR3 region: CASSPLLASTYEQYF. CDR3 DNA sequence: TGTGCCAGCAGCCCGCTCCTAGCGTCAACCTACGAGCAGTACTTC.

In DNA, the CDR3 is TGTGCCAGTAGTTCGCCGGGGGGCATCTCTTATAATGAGCAGTTCTTC. Translating it yields CASSSPGGISYNEQFF. The chain recombines TRBV19 with TRBJ2-1; D may be TRBD2 (7 bases). The V end was cut by 5 bases, the J end by 7 bases, with 21 bases between. Germline lookup yields CDR1 LNHDA and CDR2 SQIVND (reference sequence). CDR3 size: 16 residues.

This clone has just one count. The chain has TRBV10-1 and TRBJ1-1; tentative D call: TRBD1 (5 bases). Germline V lookup: CDR1 WNHNN, CDR2 SYGVQD (reference sequence). The CDR3 has 13 residues. Trimming removed 6 bases from V and 6 bases from J, with 14 bases in between. The CDR3 DNA is TGCGCCAGCAGCTCCGTTGGGGGGGCTGAAGCTTTCTTT. The encoded protein is CASSSVGGAEAFF.

This clone was seen a handful of times. The chain employs TRBV7-8 and TRBJ1-2; tentative D call: TRBD1 (6 bases). The CDR3 totals 16 residues. Germline V lookup: CDR1 SGHVS, CDR2 FQNEAQ. V was pared by 4 bases and J by 2 bases, with 17 bases between. CDR3 amino acids: CASSWPPGHTNYGYTF. The CDR3, as DNA: TGTGCCAGCAGCTGGCCTCCGGGACATACCAACTATGGCTACACCTTC.

The gene calls are TRBV7-9 and TRBJ1-1; 11 nucleotides agree with TRBD1. V lost 1 base and J lost 1; bases outside the gene matches: 2. Germline values: CDR1 SEHNR, CDR2 FQNEAQ (reference sequence). The CDR3 runs to 16 residues. This CDR3 is CASSLEGQGANTEAFF. DNA of the CDR3: TGTGCCAGCAGCTTAGAAGGACAGGGGGCGAACACTGAAGCTTTCTTT.

This chain joins TRBV4-3 and TRBJ2-2; the match to TRBD1 covers 7 bases. Losses at the gene ends were 3 bases for V and 6 bases for J; bases not matched to a gene: 7. This CDR3 has 15 residues. Germline CDR1 LGHNA, CDR2 YSLEER. The CDR3 DNA follows: TGCGCCAGCAGCCAGCGCCGACAGGGTTCCGGGGAGCTGTTTTTT. This encodes CASSQRRQGSGELFF.

V and J are TRBV19 and TRBJ1-5; maybe TRBD1 (5 bases). Per germline, CDR1 LNHDA and CDR2 SQIVND (reference sequence). The V end was cut by 9 bases, the J end by 7 bases, with 22 bases between. The CDR3 is 15 residues long. Here the CDR3 DNA reads TGTGCCAGATATCCACCGGGGGTGGCGGGCCAGCCCCAGCATTTT. Its protein is CARYPPGVAGQPQHF.

The chain links TRBV19 to TRBJ1-4; D remains unclear. This CDR3 has 15 residues. Germline assignment: CDR1 LNHDA and CDR2 SQIVND (reference sequence). The V end was cut by 1 base, the J end by 2 bases, with 8 bases between. The CDR3 sequence: CASSIAMRTNEKLFF. The CDR3 DNA sequence: TGTGCCAGTAGTATAGCGATGAGGACTAATGAAAAACTGTTTTTT.

The J gene is TRBJ2-3, the V gene TRBV4-3; 7 bases are shared with TRBD2. J lost 0 bases, V lost 3 bases, and 6 bases had no gene match. This CDR3 spans 16 amino acids. Looked up from germline, CDR1 is LGHNA and CDR2 is YSLEER. This CDR3 is CASSQAAGSSTDTQYF. CDR3 nucleotides: TGCGCCAGCAGCCAGGCAGCGGGATCTAGCACAGATACGCAGTATTTT.

The chain links TRBV28 to TRBJ1-6, with D unclear. Germline CDR1 and CDR2: MDHEN and SYDVKM. The CDR3 sequence is 16 residues long. Trimming removed 7 bases from V and 7 bases from J, with 20 bases in between. CDR3: CASTPTVPGKNSPLHF. The CDR3 DNA reads TGTGCCAGCACCCCGACGGTCCCCGGAAAAAATTCACCCCTCCACTTT.

This chain connects TRBV6-6 to TRBJ1-5, with a weak D call TRBD1 (6 bases). Trimming stripped 2 bases from V and 6 bases from J, with 14 bases between. Germline V gene sequence: CDR1 MNHNY, CDR2 SVGAGI (reference sequence). The CDR3 runs to 15 residues. The CDR3 region has the DNA TGTGCCAGCAGTTACACTACAGGGCTGGTTCAGCCCCAGCATTTT. The encoded protein is CASSYTTGLVQPQHF.

A single count supports this clone. The chain uses TRBV19 and TRBJ2-4; TRBD1 might be the D (6 bases). The CDR3 runs to 15 residues. Germline-derived CDR1 and CDR2 are LNHDA and SQIVND (reference sequence). The V end was cut by 6 bases, the J end by 6 bases, with 18 bases between. The CDR3 protein is CASRPPAGDGNIQYF. CDR3 sequence (DNA): TGTGCCAGTAGACCCCCCGCAGGGGATGGAAACATTCAGTACTTC.

The chain carries TRBV12-5 and TRBJ2-1; 7 nucleotides align to TRBD2. CDR1 LGHNT and CDR2 FRNRAP come from the germline V gene. J lost 8 bases, V lost 1 base, and 11 bases had no gene match. This CDR3 contains 16 residues. The CDR3: CASGLGSSGSADEQFF. Written as DNA, the CDR3 is TGTGCTAGTGGTTTGGGGTCTAGCGGTAGCGCGGATGAGCAGTTCTTC.

The V call is TRBV4-2, the J call TRBJ2-2; TRBD1 might be the D (6 bases). Germline V gene sequence: CDR1 LGHNA, CDR2 YNFKEQ. V was trimmed by 0 bases and J by 1 base, leaving 9 bases between them. This CDR3 is built from 16 residues. The CDR3 reads CASSQDETGNTGELFF. In DNA, the CDR3 is TGTGCCAGCAGCCAAGACGAGACAGGGAACACCGGGGAGCTGTTTTTT.